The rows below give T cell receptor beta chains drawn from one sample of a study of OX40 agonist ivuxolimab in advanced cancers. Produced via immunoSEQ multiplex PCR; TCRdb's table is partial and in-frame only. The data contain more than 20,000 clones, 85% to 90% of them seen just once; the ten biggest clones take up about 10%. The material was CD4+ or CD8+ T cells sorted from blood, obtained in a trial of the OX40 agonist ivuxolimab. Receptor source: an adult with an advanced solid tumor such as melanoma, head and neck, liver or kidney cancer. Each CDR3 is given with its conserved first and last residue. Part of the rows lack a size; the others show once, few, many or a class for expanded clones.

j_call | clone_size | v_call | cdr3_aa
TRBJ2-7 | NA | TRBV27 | CASSPTQLGYEQYF
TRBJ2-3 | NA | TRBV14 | CASSQEMGLDTQYF
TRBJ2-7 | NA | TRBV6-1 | CATPGTGYEQYF
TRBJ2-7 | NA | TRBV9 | CASSASPGLAGRTYEQYF
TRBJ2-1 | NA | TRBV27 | CASSLGGASYNEQFF
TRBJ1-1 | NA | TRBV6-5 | CASSLGQGWTEAFF
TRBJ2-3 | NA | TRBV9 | CASSVSRNLDTQYF
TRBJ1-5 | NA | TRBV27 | CASSLYRSGQPQHF
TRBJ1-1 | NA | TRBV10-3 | CAISGDRGLSMNTEAFF
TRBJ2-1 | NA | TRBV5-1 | CASSYLERLSYNEQFF
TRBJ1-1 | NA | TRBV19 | CASSVQPMNTEAFF
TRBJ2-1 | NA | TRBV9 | CASSAPLAGGSSYNEQFF
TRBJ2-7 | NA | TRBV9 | CASSPRMASYEQYF
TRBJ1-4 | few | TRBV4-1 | CASSSGTGNEKLFF
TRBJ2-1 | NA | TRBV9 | CASSAREPRRGGVYNEQFF
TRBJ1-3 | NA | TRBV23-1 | CASSQSGAEGTIYF
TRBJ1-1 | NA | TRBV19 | CASSIVTGGTEAFF
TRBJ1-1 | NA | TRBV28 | CASSLIWREAFF
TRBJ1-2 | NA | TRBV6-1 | CASSGPQGPHYGYTF
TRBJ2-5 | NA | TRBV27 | CASRRLAGAEETQYF
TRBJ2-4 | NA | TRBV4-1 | CASRDTDRGRNIQYF
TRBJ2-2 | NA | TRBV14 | CASSLGRASGELFF
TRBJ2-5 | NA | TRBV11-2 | CASSLRVGTGNRRETQYF
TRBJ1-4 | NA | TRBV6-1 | CASSGLKGLADHGKLFF
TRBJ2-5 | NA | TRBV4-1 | CASSQVPGSQQETQYF
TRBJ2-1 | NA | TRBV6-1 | CASSATRSSYNEQFF
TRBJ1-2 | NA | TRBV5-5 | CASSLDRGRLDGYTF
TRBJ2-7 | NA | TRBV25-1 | CASSDDTGGYEQYF
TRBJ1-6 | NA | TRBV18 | CASSPGTGGSPLHF
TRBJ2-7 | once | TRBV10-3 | CAISESDGDHPYEQYF
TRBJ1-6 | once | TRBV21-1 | CASSPPTGPLHF